Reported below is one TCR beta chain. Its antigen remains unknown. The junction differs from germline at one of its ends, possibly a read error. The data originate from a study of T cell responses to AZD1222 COVID-19 vaccine. The CDR3 runs to 14 residues. CDR1 is SGHRS, CDR2 YFSETQ, per germline. Clones were read by immunoSEQ multiplex PCR, and TCRdb kept only the in-frame ones, dropping some. The table includes roughly 100,000 clones, about 92% detected once. Study findings and constraints: Spike-specific TCR breadth and depth grew following two AZD1222 doses.

The J gene is TRBJ1-2, the V gene TRBV5-1, with D possibly being TRBD1 (5 bases). This specimen was peripheral blood, taken 28 days after the second AZD1222 dose. The clonotype was recovered from an adult who received the AZD1222 COVID-19 vaccine. CDR3 nucleotide sequence: TGCGCCAGCAGCTTGGGGGACCAGAACTACGGCTACACCTTC. Protein product: CASSLGDQNYGYTF.